The sequence of this TCR beta chain was determined in a study of shared clonotypes between healthy human individuals. Assay: immunoSEQ multiplex PCR; the TCRdb copy retains only in-frame clones and omits some. The table has about 2.4 million clones, around 94% seen once; the top ten hold under 0.15%. Germline assignment: CDR1 MDHEN and CDR2 SYDVKM. Trimming cost V 5 bases and J 2 bases; bases outside gene matches: 6. The CDR3 covers 17 residues. The sequence was collected from a man between 18 and 29 years old in good health. Sequencing was performed on naive CD4+ T cells sorted from blood. As to subset: CD45RA+ positively selected. The chain joins TRBV28 to TRBJ2-6, with 10 bases that match TRBD1. CDR3 sequence (DNA): TGTGCCAGCAGTCTACGGACAGGGGGGACTGGGGCCAACGTCCTGACTTTC. Its translation is CASSLRTGGTGANVLTF.